The T cell receptor (beta chain) under discussion was sequenced for a study of blood T cell repertoires in COVID-19. CDR3 length: 13 amino acids. Per germline, CDR1 GTSNPN and CDR2 SVGIG (reference sequence). V was cut by 3 bases and J by 4 bases, with 11 bases left in between. This table comes from immunoSEQ multiplex PCR, and its TCRdb copy is limited to in-frame clones, with some not included. The sample yields about 200,000 clones, more than 75% seen once. The source of this sequence is a man aged 40-49 years with active or convalescent COVID-19. This chain uses TRBV30 with TRBJ2-3; perhaps TRBD2 as D (6 bases). The sequencing sample was made of peripheral blood. The CDR3 sequence is CAWRARGADTQYF. The CDR3 DNA is TGTGCCTGGAGGGCCCGCGGGGCAGATACGCAGTATTTT. Using reference TRBV30 and TRBJ2-3 for the parts outside the CDR3, the full variable domain is SQTIHQWPATLVQPVGSPLSLECTVEGTSNPNLYWYRQAAGRGLQLLFYSVGIGQISSEVPQNLSASRPQDRQFILSSKKLLLSDSGFYLCAWRARGADTQYFGPGTRLTVL.